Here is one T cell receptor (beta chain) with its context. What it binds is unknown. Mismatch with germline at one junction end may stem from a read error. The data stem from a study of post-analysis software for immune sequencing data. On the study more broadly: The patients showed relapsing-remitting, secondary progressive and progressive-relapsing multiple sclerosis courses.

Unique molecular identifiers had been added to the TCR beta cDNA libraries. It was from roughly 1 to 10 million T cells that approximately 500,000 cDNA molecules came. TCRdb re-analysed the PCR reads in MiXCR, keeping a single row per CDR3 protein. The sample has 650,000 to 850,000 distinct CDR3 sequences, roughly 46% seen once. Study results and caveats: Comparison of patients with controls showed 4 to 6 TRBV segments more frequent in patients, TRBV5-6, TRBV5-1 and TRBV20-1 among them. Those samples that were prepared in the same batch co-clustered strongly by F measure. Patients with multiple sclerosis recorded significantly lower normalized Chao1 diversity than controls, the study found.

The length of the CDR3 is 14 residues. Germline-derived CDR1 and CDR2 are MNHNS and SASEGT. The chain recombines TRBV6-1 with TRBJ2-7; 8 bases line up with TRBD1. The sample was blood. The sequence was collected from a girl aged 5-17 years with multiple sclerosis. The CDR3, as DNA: TGTGCCTGCAGTGACGCAGGGGGCTTATACGAGCAGTACTTC. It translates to CACSDAGGLYEQYF.